This T cell receptor beta chain is from a study of blood T cell repertoires in COVID-19. Libraries were prepared by immunoSEQ multiplex PCR; TCRdb keeps only in-frame clonotypes and omits some of them. Here the sample spans some 180,000 clones, 88% being singletons. Germline V gene lookup returns CDR1 LGHNA and CDR2 YSLEER. The trim removed 4 bases at V and 2 bases at J, leaving 8 bases unmatched. This CDR3 is 18 amino acids long. This clonotype was obtained from a man over 45 with COVID-19, enrolled during active disease. The specimen sequenced was peripheral blood. The gene calls are TRBV4-3 and TRBJ2-3; TRBD2 matches 14 bases. The CDR3 sequence is CASSRGLAGGSSTDTQYF. CDR3 in DNA: TGCGCCAGCAGCCGCGGACTAGCGGGGGGCTCCTCCACAGATACGCAGTATTTT.